This TCR beta chain was sequenced during a study of OX40 agonist ivuxolimab in advanced cancers. Study-level information: Patients in the trial were receiving intravenous ivuxolimab every 2 weeks, at doses of 0.01 to 10 mg/kg.

Study-level results: Certain nonresponders likewise exhibited a low normalized T-cell clonal expansion. At 0.1 to 3.0 mg/kg and by week 6, clonal expansion occurred in CD4+ and CD8+ blood T cells.

Trimming left V 0 bases short and J 4 bases short, with 13 bases between. The CDR3 spans 16 residues. Looked up from germline, CDR1 is SGHNT and CDR2 is YENEEA. The data were produced by immunoSEQ multiplex PCR, yet TCRdb's version contains in-frame clones alone and is incomplete. Here the sample spans tens of thousands of clones, roughly nine tenths being singletons. This clone was seen only a few times. Its antigen remains unidentified. The chain employs TRBV11-3 and TRBJ2-1, with D maybe TRBD1 (6 bases). This material consisted of CD4+ or CD8+ T cells sorted from blood, taken in a trial of the OX40 agonist ivuxolimab. This TCR was sampled from an adult with an advanced solid tumor such as melanoma, head and neck, liver or kidney cancer. CDR3 loop: CASSLEKRTAYNEQFF. In DNA, the CDR3 is TGTGCCAGCAGCTTAGAAAAACGGACAGCATACAATGAGCAGTTCTTC.